This TCR beta chain stems from a study of PD-1 blockade in mismatch repair-deficient tumors. Per the germline V gene, CDR1 is MNHNY and CDR2 is SVGAGI (reference sequence). Trimming left V 5 bases short and J 0 bases short, with 14 bases between. CDR3 size: 16 residues. Clones were read by immunoSEQ multiplex PCR, and TCRdb kept only the in-frame ones, dropping some. The sample lists around 120,000 clones, around 83% occurring once. The TCR originated in an adult with mismatch repair-deficient cancer. The sample in question was peripheral blood, obtained 44 weeks after starting pembrolizumab. The chain is built from TRBV6-6 and TRBJ1-5; D might be TRBD1 (5 bases). The CDR3 loop reads CASSQGVSDSNQPQHF. The CDR3 DNA reads TGTGCCAGCAGTCAAGGGGTCTCCGATAGCAATCAGCCCCAGCATTTT.